A single sample gave rise to the 22 T cell receptor beta chains below, sequenced in a study of T cell responses to AZD1222 COVID-19 vaccine. Clones were read by immunoSEQ multiplex PCR, and TCRdb kept only the in-frame ones, dropping some. This repertoire shows about 35,000 clones, 75% to 90% found once; its top ten account for around 6.5%. Sequencing used peripheral blood, obtained on day 0 of AZD1222 vaccination. These receptors all stem from an adult in good health.

This chain uses TRBV4-2 with TRBJ2-3, with 12 bases identical to TRBD2. The CDR3 extends over 14 amino acids. The junction had 0 bases not matched to a gene; V was cut back by 4 bases and J by 4 bases. Germline V CDR1 and CDR2: LGHNA, YNFKEQ. The CDR3 region has the DNA TGTGCCAGCAGCCCTAGCGGGAGGGCAGATACGCAGTATTTT. Encoded protein: CASSPSGRADTQYF.

The chain combines TRBV19 with TRBJ2-1; no clear D gene. The CDR3 runs to 14 residues. CDR1 and CDR2 (germline): LNHDA, SQIVND (reference sequence). V was trimmed by 3 bases and J by 6 bases, leaving 12 bases between them. The CDR3 DNA is TGTGCCAGTAGTATGGGCTCCAGACCCAATGAGCAGTTCTTC. Residues: CASSMGSRPNEQFF. The whole variable domain, filled in from reference TRBV19 and TRBJ2-1, reads DGGITQSPKYLFRKEGQNVTLSCEQNLNHDAMYWYRQDPGQGLRLIYYSQIVNDFQKGDIAEGYSVSREKKESFPLTVTSAQKNPTAFYLCASSMGSRPNEQFFGPGTRLTVL.

A few counts support this clone. The J gene is TRBJ1-1, the V gene TRBV4-1; D perhaps matches TRBD1 (5 bases). Germline lookup yields CDR1 MGHRA and CDR2 YSYEKL. This CDR3 contains 14 residues. Trimming pared 4 bases from V and 1 base from J, leaving 10 bases between. The CDR3 DNA follows: TGCGCCAGCAGCCGAAGGGACCAGAACACTGAAGCTTTCTTT. Amino acids: CASSRRDQNTEAFF.

This chain links TRBV9 with TRBJ1-2; the D is unclear. This CDR3 is built from 14 residues. Germline loops: CDR1 SGDLS, CDR2 YYNGEE. V was cut by 2 bases and J by 3 bases, with 11 bases left in between. As DNA, the CDR3 is TGTGCCAGCAGCGTGACGGACGGGCACTATGGCTACACCTTC. It codes for CASSVTDGHYGYTF.

V usage is TRBV29-1 and J usage is TRBJ2-2; the D call may be TRBD1 or TRBD2 (5 bases each). Germline-derived CDR1 and CDR2 are SQVTM and ANQGSEA. V shed 6 bases and J shed 6 bases, with 11 bases lying between them. The CDR3 length is 12 residues. The DNA for the CDR3 is TGCAGCGTGGTGGGGGATTCCGGGGAGCTGTTTTTT. Its protein is CSVVGDSGELFF.

The J gene is TRBJ2-1, the V gene TRBV19; D possibly corresponds to TRBD2 (6 bases). Trimming removed 9 bases at V and 10 bases at J, with 22 bases between. The CDR3 totals 14 residues. From germline, CDR1 is LNHDA and CDR2 SQIVND (reference sequence). CDR3: CARGSLASIREQFF. CDR3 coding DNA: TGTGCCAGGGGGAGCCTAGCGTCCATCAGAGAGCAGTTCTTC.

In regard to this clone: Other nucleotide sequences from this sample produce the same CDR3. V usage is TRBV5-1 and J usage is TRBJ2-1; no firm D call. V lost 2 bases and J 0 bases, leaving 3 bases between the germline ends. The CDR3 is 13 amino acids. The germline V gene has CDR1 SGHRS and CDR2 YFSETQ. The CDR3 DNA sequence: TGCGCCAGCAGCTTCAACTCCTACAATGAGCAGTTCTTC. It encodes CASSFNSYNEQFF. Full variable domain (rest looked up from reference TRBV5-1 and TRBJ2-1): KAGVTQTPRYLIKTRGQQVTLSCSPISGHRSVSWYQQTPGQGLQFLFEYFSETQRNKGNFPGRFSGRQFSNSRSEMNVSTLELGDSALYLCASSFNSYNEQFFGPGTRLTVL.

The chain uses TRBV29-1 and TRBJ1-2, with D unresolved. Trimming removed 0 bases from V and 5 bases from J, with 4 bases in between. The V gene's germline CDR1 is SQVTM and CDR2 ANQGSEA. The CDR3 spans 11 residues. The CDR3 sequence: CSVEDRYGYTF. For the CDR3, the DNA is TGCAGCGTTGAAGACAGGTATGGCTACACCTTC.

This clone was detected a few times. J is TRBJ2-7 and V is TRBV5-6; D not resolved. The V end lost 5 bases, the J end lost 2 bases, and 20 bases lay between the germline ends. CDR1 is SGHDT and CDR2 is YYEEEE in the germline V gene. The CDR3 runs 16 residues. The DNA for the CDR3 is TGTGCCAGCAGTTACCCTCAGGTTGAGGTACCCTACGAGCAGTACTTC. Protein sequence: CASSYPQVEVPYEQYF.

This clone appeared once. The J gene is TRBJ1-2, the V gene TRBV7-9; possible D gene TRBD1, 6 bases. Per the germline V gene, CDR1 is SEHNR and CDR2 is FQNEAQ (reference sequence). V lost 4 bases and J 4 bases, leaving 19 bases between the germline ends. The CDR3 covers 16 residues. For the CDR3, the DNA is TGTGCCAGCAGCTCCGACCGGGGGCCGCACTTCTATGGCTACACCTTC. It encodes CASSSDRGPHFYGYTF.

The genes are TRBV28 and TRBJ1-2; no clear D. The CDR3 is made up of 13 amino acids. Deletions cut 4 bases from V and 7 bases from J, with 13 bases between. Germline values: CDR1 MDHEN, CDR2 SYDVKM. CDR3 DNA: TGTGCCAGCAGTTCCCGTCCCGGGTCTGGCTACACCTTC. Residues: CASSSRPGSGYTF.

The chain couples TRBV5-1 to TRBJ1-4; D unclear. The V gene lost 0 bases and the J gene lost 0 bases, with 18 bases spanning the gap. This CDR3 comprises 19 residues. The V gene's germline CDR1 is SGHRS and CDR2 YFSETQ. The CDR3 here is CASSLGQISLFATNEKLFF. The DNA of the CDR3 is TGCGCCAGCAGCTTGGGTCAGATCTCCCTTTTTGCAACTAATGAAAAACTGTTTTTT.

This chain joins TRBV18 and TRBJ2-1; TRBD1 is a possible D gene (5 bases). CDR1 and CDR2 from the germline V gene are KGHSH and LQKENI. CDR3 size: 14 residues. With 1 base removed from V and 9 bases from J, the gap between germline ends came to 13 bases. This CDR3 is CASSPLGAQGEQFF. Written as DNA, the CDR3 is TGTGCCAGCTCACCACTCGGAGCGCAGGGTGAGCAGTTCTTC.

The chain combines TRBV7-3 with TRBJ1-6, with a weak D call TRBD1 (5 bases). Trimming cost V 1 base and J 9 bases, with 16 bases left between them. CDR3 length: 16 amino acids. Germline CDR1 and CDR2: SGHTA and FQGTGA. CDR3 coding DNA: TGTGCCAGCAGCTTAAACCCGACAGCCTCGGGTTCACCCCTCCACTTT. Translation gives CASSLNPTASGSPLHF.

The CDR3 sequence is CAVRDREDSGNTIYF. CDR3 DNA: TGTGCCGTCCGGGACAGGGAGGATTCTGGAAACACCATATATTTT. The chain carries TRBV6-5 and TRBJ1-3; 9 positions match TRBD1. This CDR3 has 15 residues. Germline V gene sequence: CDR1 MNHEY, CDR2 SVGAGI. V lost 11 bases and J lost 1; bases outside the gene matches: 9.

The J gene is TRBJ2-1, the V gene TRBV11-2; 9 bases line up with TRBD1. Germline CDR1 is SGHAT and CDR2 is FQNNGV. There are 15 residues in the CDR3. After removal of 2 bases from V and 5 bases from J, the junction contained 4 bases not matched to a gene. CDR3: CASSLFGQGHNEQFF. Written as DNA, the CDR3 is TGTGCCAGCAGCTTATTCGGACAGGGGCACAATGAGCAGTTCTTC.

The chain is built from TRBV7-2 and TRBJ1-3; tentative D call: TRBD1 (5 bases). V lost 5 bases and J 4 bases, leaving 18 bases between the germline ends. The CDR3 is 16 residues long. The germline V gene has CDR1 SGHTA and CDR2 FQGNSA. CDR3 residues: CASSLLGGSTGNTIYF. CDR3 DNA: TGTGCCAGCAGCCTACTTGGGGGTAGCACCGGAAACACCATATATTTT.

The CDR3 DNA is TGTGCCAGCAGCTTCTCTAGCGGGGGGGCGGAAGAGACCCAGTACTTC. This codes for CASSFSSGGAEETQYF. The J gene is TRBJ2-5, the V gene TRBV7-6; 12 bases are shared with TRBD2. V shed 3 bases, J shed 3 bases, and the junction held 5 bases outside the gene matches. The germline gives CDR1 SGHVS, CDR2 FNYEAQ. The CDR3 runs 16 residues.

The V call is TRBV7-2, the J call TRBJ2-5, with TRBD2 identical over 11 bases. V lost 2 bases, J lost 2 bases, and 10 bases stayed unmatched. This CDR3 comprises 18 residues. Germline V lookup: CDR1 SGHTA, CDR2 FQGNSA. CDR3 DNA: TGTGCCAGCAGCTTAAGGGCTAGCGGGGGGCCCTGGCAAGAGACCCAGTACTTC. Translating gives CASSLRASGGPWQETQYF. The full variable domain, in which reference TRBV7-2 and TRBJ2-5 provide the parts outside the CDR3, is GAGVSQSPSNKVTEKGKDVELRCDPISGHTALYWYRQSLGQGLEFLIYFQGNSAPDKSGLPSDRFSAERTGGSVSTLTIQRTQQEDSAVYLCASSLRASGGPWQETQYFGPGTRLLVL.

This chain uses TRBV30 with TRBJ2-7; possibly TRBD1 or TRBD2 for D (5 bases each). In germline, CDR1 is GTSNPN, CDR2 SVGIG (reference sequence). V shed 7 bases and J shed 3 bases, with 28 bases lying between them. This CDR3 comprises 17 residues. CDR3 loop: CAFLGGGWGEQSYEQYF. The CDR3 bases are TGTGCCTTCCTAGGTGGGGGTTGGGGAGAGCAAAGCTACGAGCAGTACTTC.

The V call is TRBV2, the J call TRBJ1-1, with D possibly TRBD1 on 6 matching bases. The CDR3 runs to 14 residues. V was clipped by 7 bases and J by 3 bases, with 15 bases between them. Looked up from germline, CDR1 is SNHLY and CDR2 is FYNNEI. CDR3 protein: CASTQEGGDTEAFF. The CDR3 DNA sequence: TGTGCCAGCACTCAGGAGGGGGGCGACACTGAAGCTTTCTTT.

The rearrangement uses TRBV7-2 and TRBJ2-1, with 11 positions matching TRBD2. Germline values: CDR1 SGHTA, CDR2 FQGNSA. The CDR3 extends over 14 amino acids. The V and J ends lost 6 bases and 6 bases, in that order; junction bases with no gene match: 4. CDR3 loop: CASRSGLAGNEQFF. The CDR3 nucleotides read TGTGCCAGCAGGTCTGGACTAGCGGGCAATGAGCAGTTCTTC.